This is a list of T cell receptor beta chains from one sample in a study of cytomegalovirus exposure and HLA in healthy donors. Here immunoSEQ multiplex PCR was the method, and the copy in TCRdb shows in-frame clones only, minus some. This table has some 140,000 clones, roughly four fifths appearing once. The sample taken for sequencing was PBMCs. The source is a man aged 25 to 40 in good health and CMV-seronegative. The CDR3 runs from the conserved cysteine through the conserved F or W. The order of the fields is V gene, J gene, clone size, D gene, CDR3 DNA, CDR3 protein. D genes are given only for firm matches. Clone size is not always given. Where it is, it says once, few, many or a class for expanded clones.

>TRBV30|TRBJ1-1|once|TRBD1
TGTGCCTGGGACAGGGGGTCCATGAACACTGAAGCTTTCTTT
CAWDRGSMNTEAFF
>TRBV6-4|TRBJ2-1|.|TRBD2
TGTGCCAGCAGTGACTCTTCCGGGAGGGGAAATGAGCAGTTCTTC
CASSDSSGRGNEQFF
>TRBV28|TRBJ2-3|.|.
TGTGCCAGCAGTTCCAGACAGCACACAGATACGCAGTATTTT
CASSSRQHTDTQYF
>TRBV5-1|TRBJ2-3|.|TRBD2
TGCGCCAGCCAACGAAGCGGGAGGAACACAGATACGCAGTATTTT
CASQRSGRNTDTQYF
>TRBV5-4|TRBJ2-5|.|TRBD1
TGTGCCAGCAGCGACGGCGACAGGGTGGGAGAGACCCAGTACTTC
CASSDGDRVGETQYF
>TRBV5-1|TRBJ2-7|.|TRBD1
TGCGCCAGCAGCTTTACCGGGACAGGGTCCTACGAGCAGTACTTC
CASSFTGTGSYEQYF
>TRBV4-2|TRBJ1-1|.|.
TGTGCCAGCAGCCAAGAATATCGCGGTGTCACTGAAGCTTTCTTT
CASSQEYRGVTEAFF
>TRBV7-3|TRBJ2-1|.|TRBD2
TGTGCCAGCAGCTTAAGGCAAGCGGCGGGGGATGAGCAGTTCTTC
CASSLRQAAGDEQFF
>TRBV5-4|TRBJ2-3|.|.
TGTGCCAGCAGCTTCGCCGGGACTAGCACAGATACGCAGTATTTT
CASSFAGTSTDTQYF
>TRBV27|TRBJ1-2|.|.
TGTGCCAGCAGAGCCCGGCGGCAGACTTTCTATGGCTACACCTTC
CASRARRQTFYGYTF
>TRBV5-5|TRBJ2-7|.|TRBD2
TGTGCCAGCAGCTTCCCACTAGCGGGACCCTACGAGCAGTACTTC
CASSFPLAGPYEQYF
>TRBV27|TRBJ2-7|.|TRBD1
TGTGCCAGCAGTTTCTACCCGGGACAGGGTCTATACGAGCAGTACTTC
CASSFYPGQGLYEQYF
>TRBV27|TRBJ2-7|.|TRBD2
TGTGCCAGCAGCCCCGGCCCTAGCGGGGGGTGGGAGCAGTACTTC
CASSPGPSGGWEQYF
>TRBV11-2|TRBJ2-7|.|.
TGTGCCAGCAGCTTGGCGGGGACCCCTACCCAGCAGTACTTC
CASSLAGTPTQQYF
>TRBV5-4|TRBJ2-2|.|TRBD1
TGTGCCAGCAGCTTGGCCCCAGGGGGCGCGAACACCGGGGAGCTGTTTTTT
CASSLAPGGANTGELFF
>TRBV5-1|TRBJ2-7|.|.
TGCGCCAGCAGCTGGGGGGGCTTGCGGGGGACCTACGAGCAGTACTTC
CASSWGGLRGTYEQYF
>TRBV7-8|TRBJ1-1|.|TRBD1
TGTGCCAGCAGCCTAAAGGACAGGGAAGCTTTCTTT
CASSLKDREAFF
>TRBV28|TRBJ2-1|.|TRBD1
TGTGCCAGCAGCACCGACAGGGCACCCTACAATGAGCAGTTCTTC
CASSTDRAPYNEQFF